Shown below are 12 T cell receptor beta chains from a single sample sequenced in a study of T-cell memory formation after mild COVID-19. TCRdb reprocessed the 5' RACE reads with MiXCR, giving one entry per CDR3 protein. The sample shows tens of thousands of distinct CDR3 sequences, over 15% of them seen only once. Sequenced: PBMCs or a T cell subset sorted from them (not recorded which). These receptor sequences come from an adult woman who had mild COVID-19 (a few samples of this study predate the infection). Cell type and time point are not known.

The J gene is TRBJ2-5, the V gene TRBV7-9; 12 nucleotides align to TRBD2. Germline V CDR1 and CDR2: SEHNR, FQNEAQ (reference sequence). The CDR3 is 17 residues long. Trimming at V came to 4 bases and at J to 1 base, leaving 7 bases not matched to a gene. CDR3 nucleotide sequence: TGTGCCAGCAGCTCACCCCCACTAGCGGGGGGCCAAGAGACCCAGTACTTC. Its protein is CASSSPPLAGGQETQYF.

The chain links TRBV20-1 to TRBJ1-2, with D perhaps TRBD1 (6 bases). V dropped 3 bases and J dropped 4 bases, with 15 bases sitting between them. The CDR3 totals 14 residues. CDR1 is DFQATT, CDR2 SNEGSKA, per germline (reference sequence). The CDR3 here is CSARNRDEVYGYTF. The CDR3 DNA sequence: TGCAGTGCTAGGAACAGGGATGAGGTCTATGGCTACACCTTC.

The V call is TRBV29-1, the J call TRBJ2-1, with a possible D match to TRBD2 (6 bases). This CDR3 is built from 14 residues. The germline CDR1 and CDR2 sequences are SQVTM and ANQGSEA. V was clipped by 6 bases and J by 1 base, with 13 bases between them. Here the CDR3 DNA reads TGCAGCGTGAAGCTCGGGGGTTCCTACAATGAGCAGTTCTTC. Protein: CSVKLGGSYNEQFF.

This clonotype was seen a few times. The chain uses TRBV29-1 and TRBJ2-7, with 10 bases fitting TRBD2. The CDR3 is made up of 14 amino acids. The V gene's germline CDR1 is SQVTM and CDR2 ANQGSEA. Trimming removed 7 bases from V and 7 bases from J; junction bases left unmatched: 13. The CDR3 sequence is CSAADGGLAREQYF. The CDR3 region has the DNA TGCAGCGCCGCTGATGGGGGACTAGCGCGGGAGCAGTACTTC.

This clonotype occurred a few times. The chain employs TRBV7-9 and TRBJ2-4; tentative D call: TRBD1 (6 bases). V lost 4 bases, J lost 1 base, and 26 bases lay in between. Germline CDR1 SEHNR, CDR2 FQNEAQ (reference sequence). This CDR3 has 20 amino acids. The CDR3 coding sequence is TGTGCCAGCAGCTATCCTTTACAGGGAAGAGGGGGAGCGGCCAAAAACATTCAGTACTTC. Protein sequence: CASSYPLQGRGGAAKNIQYF.

V and J are TRBV5-6 and TRBJ1-5; perhaps TRBD1 as D (6 bases). Trimming left V 3 bases short and J 1 base short, with 8 bases between. CDR1 and CDR2 (germline): SGHDT, YYEEEE. The CDR3 has 14 amino acids. CDR3 in amino acids: CASSSGQSNQPQHF. In nucleotides, the CDR3 is TGTGCCAGCAGCTCAGGACAGAGCAATCAGCCCCAGCATTTT.

This clonotype was detected only a few times. The CDR3 DNA sequence: TGCGCCAGCAGCATCCTGGGACAGGGGTTAGTCGATGAGCAGTTCTTC. It translates to CASSILGQGLVDEQFF. The chain links TRBV5-1 to TRBJ2-1; 10 bases are a match to TRBD1. CDR1 SGHRS and CDR2 YFSETQ come from the germline V gene. The CDR3 extends over 16 amino acids. The J segment lost 8 bases and the V segment lost 4 bases, leaving 12 bases of the junction unmatched.

The chain uses TRBV7-9 and TRBJ2-1; TRBD2 matches at 10 bases. V dropped 4 bases and J dropped 2; count of bases not matched to a gene: 5. The CDR3 has 16 residues. Germline CDR1 is SEHNR and CDR2 is FQNEAQ (reference sequence). The CDR3 reads CASSSALAGAYNEQFF. The CDR3 bases are TGTGCCAGCAGCTCAGCCCTAGCGGGGGCCTACAATGAGCAGTTCTTC.

The chain links TRBV5-5 to TRBJ2-3; the D gene is possibly TRBD1 (5 bases). V lost 4 bases to trimming and J lost 4 bases, with 13 bases between them. The CDR3 is made up of 14 amino acids. Germline V gene lookup returns CDR1 SGHKS and CDR2 YYEKEE (reference sequence). The CDR3 is CASSLGWGPDTQYF. CDR3 coding DNA: TGTGCCAGCAGCCTGGGGTGGGGCCCAGATACGCAGTATTTT.

Only a few counts were recorded for this clonotype. The chain couples TRBV5-6 to TRBJ1-1, with D unclear. CDR3 length equals 13 residues. V lost 4 bases, J lost 3 bases, and 10 bases lay in between. The V gene's germline CDR1 is SGHDT and CDR2 YYEEEE. Here the CDR3 DNA reads TGTGCCAGCAGCACCGGGCCAGACACTGAAGCTTTCTTT. It encodes CASSTGPDTEAFF.

The chain combines TRBV11-2 with TRBJ2-7, with 8 bases lining up with TRBD2. The CDR3 sequence is 14 residues long. J lost 3 bases, V lost 5 bases, and 6 bases had no gene match. Germline lookup yields CDR1 SGHAT and CDR2 FQNNGV. The CDR3 spells CASSLWTSHYEQYF. The CDR3 coding sequence is TGTGCCAGCAGCCTATGGACTAGCCACTACGAGCAGTACTTC.

The chain has TRBV12-3 or TRBV12-4 and TRBJ1-1; a weak D match, TRBD1 (6 bases). The CDR3 sequence is 15 residues long. The germline V and J ends were trimmed by 6 bases and 5 bases, with 19 bases remaining between them. CDR3 coding DNA: TGTGCCAGCAGCACAGGGCCAGGCATGGTAACTGAAGCTTTCTTT. Translating it yields CASSTGPGMVTEAFF.